These 10 T cell receptor beta chains were sequenced from one sample in a study of cytomegalovirus exposure and HLA in healthy donors. Amplification used 60 Vbeta primers and 13 Jbeta primers. Assay: immunoSEQ multiplex PCR; the TCRdb copy retains only in-frame clones and omits some. This sample's table reports more than 45,000 clones. The sequenced sample consisted of PBMCs. These receptors all come from a male donor in good health and CMV-seronegative.

V usage is TRBV5-1 and J usage is TRBJ2-1; 8 bases fit TRBD2. Trimming cost V 6 bases and J 9 bases; bases outside gene matches: 14. Germline CDR1 SGHRS, CDR2 YFSETQ. The CDR3 has 15 residues. CDR3 sequence: CASTVGLAGPSEQFF. The CDR3 DNA reads TGCGCCAGCACCGTTGGGCTAGCGGGTCCCAGTGAGCAGTTCTTC. Combining the CDR3 with reference TRBV5-1 and TRBJ2-1 gives the whole variable domain KAGVTQTPRYLIKTRGQQVTLSCSPISGHRSVSWYQQTPGQGLQFLFEYFSETQRNKGNFPGRFSGRQFSNSRSEMNVSTLELGDSALYLCASTVGLAGPSEQFFGPGTRLTVL.

With respect to this clone: Other DNA sequences within the sample encode an identical CDR3. This chain links TRBV6-5 with TRBJ2-7; 8 bases are a match to TRBD1. Germline V CDR1 and CDR2: MNHEY, SVGAGI. V dropped 5 bases and J dropped 2; count of bases not matched to a gene: 5. The CDR3 is 14 residues long. In DNA form, the CDR3 reads TGTGCCAGCAGTAACCGGGACAGGACCTACGAGCAGTACTTC. Amino acid sequence: CASSNRDRTYEQYF.

The CDR3 loop reads CSVGQGNGANVLTF. CDR3 DNA: TGCAGCGTGGGACAGGGGAATGGGGCCAACGTCCTGACTTTC. The rearrangement uses TRBV29-1 and TRBJ2-6; the match to TRBD1 covers 10 bases. The junction had 2 bases not matched to a gene; V was cut back by 6 bases and J by 3 bases. Germline loops: CDR1 SQVTM, CDR2 ANQGSEA. The CDR3 has 14 amino acids.

The chain is built from TRBV5-6 and TRBJ1-1; 10 bases align to TRBD1. The V segment lost 1 base and the J segment 3 bases; nucleotides outside the gene matches: 3. CDR1 is SGHDT and CDR2 is YYEEEE in the germline V gene. CDR3 length: 15 residues. The CDR3 DNA reads as TGTGCCAGCAGCTTGTGGGGGACAGGGGACACTGAAGCTTTCTTT. Its protein product is CASSLWGTGDTEAFF.

This sequence joins TRBV5-1 and TRBJ1-4; D possibly corresponds to TRBD1 (5 bases). With 0 bases removed from V and 4 bases from J, the gap between germline ends came to 10 bases. The CDR3 totals 15 residues. Germline CDR1 and CDR2: SGHRS and YFSETQ. CDR3 sequence reads: CASSLGDRLNEKLFF. The CDR3 DNA follows: TGCGCCAGCAGCTTGGGTGACAGACTTAATGAAAAACTGTTTTTT.

The chain uses TRBV30 and TRBJ2-3; TRBD2 agrees at 7 bases. The junction had 12 bases not matched to a gene; V was cut back by 1 base and J by 5 bases. In germline, CDR1 is GTSNPN, CDR2 SVGIG (reference sequence). There are 16 residues in the CDR3. The CDR3 is CAWSASAGDGRDTQYF. The CDR3 DNA sequence: TGTGCCTGGAGTGCTTCGGCGGGGGATGGTAGAGATACGCAGTATTTT.

The chain joins TRBV6-5 to TRBJ2-1; 8 bases fit TRBD1. Trimming removed 6 bases from V and 7 bases from J; junction bases left unmatched: 2. The CDR3 has 12 residues. Germline V CDR1 and CDR2: MNHEY, SVGAGI. CDR3 in DNA: TGTGCCAGCAGACAGGGGGTGAATGAGCAGTTCTTC. This translates into CASRQGVNEQFF.

This chain connects TRBV11-3 to TRBJ2-1; D remains ambiguous. The V gene lost 1 base and the J gene lost 4 bases, with 5 bases spanning the gap. The CDR3 runs to 13 residues. Per germline, CDR1 SGHNT and CDR2 YENEEA. The CDR3 reads CASSLGSYNEQFF. The CDR3 nucleotides read TGTGCCAGCAGCTTAGGGAGTTACAATGAGCAGTTCTTC. The full variable domain, rest sourced from reference TRBV11-3 and TRBJ2-1, is EAGVVQSPRYKIIEKKQPVAFWCNPISGHNTLYWYLQNLGQGPELLIRYENEEAVDDSQLPKDRFSAERLKGVDSTLKIQPAELGDSAVYLCASSLGSYNEQFFGPGTRLTVL.

The chain couples TRBV7-2 to TRBJ1-1; TRBD1 aligns across 7 bases. After removal of 3 bases from V and 3 bases from J, the junction contained 10 bases not matched to a gene. The CDR3 contains 16 residues. Germline V gene lookup returns CDR1 SGHTA and CDR2 FQGNSA. DNA of the CDR3: TGTGCCAGCAGCTTGAGTACGGGACAGAGGGACACTGAAGCTTTCTTT. It codes for CASSLSTGQRDTEAFF.

The chain uses TRBV4-2 and TRBJ2-1, with 8 bases aligning to TRBD2. V shed 8 bases, J shed 1 base, and the junction held 7 bases outside the gene matches. CDR3 length: 15 amino acids. CDR1 LGHNA and CDR2 YNFKEQ come from the germline V gene. The CDR3 here is CASAGAGGSYNEQFF. The CDR3 DNA reads as TGTGCCAGCGCTGGGGCGGGGGGTTCCTACAATGAGCAGTTCTTC.